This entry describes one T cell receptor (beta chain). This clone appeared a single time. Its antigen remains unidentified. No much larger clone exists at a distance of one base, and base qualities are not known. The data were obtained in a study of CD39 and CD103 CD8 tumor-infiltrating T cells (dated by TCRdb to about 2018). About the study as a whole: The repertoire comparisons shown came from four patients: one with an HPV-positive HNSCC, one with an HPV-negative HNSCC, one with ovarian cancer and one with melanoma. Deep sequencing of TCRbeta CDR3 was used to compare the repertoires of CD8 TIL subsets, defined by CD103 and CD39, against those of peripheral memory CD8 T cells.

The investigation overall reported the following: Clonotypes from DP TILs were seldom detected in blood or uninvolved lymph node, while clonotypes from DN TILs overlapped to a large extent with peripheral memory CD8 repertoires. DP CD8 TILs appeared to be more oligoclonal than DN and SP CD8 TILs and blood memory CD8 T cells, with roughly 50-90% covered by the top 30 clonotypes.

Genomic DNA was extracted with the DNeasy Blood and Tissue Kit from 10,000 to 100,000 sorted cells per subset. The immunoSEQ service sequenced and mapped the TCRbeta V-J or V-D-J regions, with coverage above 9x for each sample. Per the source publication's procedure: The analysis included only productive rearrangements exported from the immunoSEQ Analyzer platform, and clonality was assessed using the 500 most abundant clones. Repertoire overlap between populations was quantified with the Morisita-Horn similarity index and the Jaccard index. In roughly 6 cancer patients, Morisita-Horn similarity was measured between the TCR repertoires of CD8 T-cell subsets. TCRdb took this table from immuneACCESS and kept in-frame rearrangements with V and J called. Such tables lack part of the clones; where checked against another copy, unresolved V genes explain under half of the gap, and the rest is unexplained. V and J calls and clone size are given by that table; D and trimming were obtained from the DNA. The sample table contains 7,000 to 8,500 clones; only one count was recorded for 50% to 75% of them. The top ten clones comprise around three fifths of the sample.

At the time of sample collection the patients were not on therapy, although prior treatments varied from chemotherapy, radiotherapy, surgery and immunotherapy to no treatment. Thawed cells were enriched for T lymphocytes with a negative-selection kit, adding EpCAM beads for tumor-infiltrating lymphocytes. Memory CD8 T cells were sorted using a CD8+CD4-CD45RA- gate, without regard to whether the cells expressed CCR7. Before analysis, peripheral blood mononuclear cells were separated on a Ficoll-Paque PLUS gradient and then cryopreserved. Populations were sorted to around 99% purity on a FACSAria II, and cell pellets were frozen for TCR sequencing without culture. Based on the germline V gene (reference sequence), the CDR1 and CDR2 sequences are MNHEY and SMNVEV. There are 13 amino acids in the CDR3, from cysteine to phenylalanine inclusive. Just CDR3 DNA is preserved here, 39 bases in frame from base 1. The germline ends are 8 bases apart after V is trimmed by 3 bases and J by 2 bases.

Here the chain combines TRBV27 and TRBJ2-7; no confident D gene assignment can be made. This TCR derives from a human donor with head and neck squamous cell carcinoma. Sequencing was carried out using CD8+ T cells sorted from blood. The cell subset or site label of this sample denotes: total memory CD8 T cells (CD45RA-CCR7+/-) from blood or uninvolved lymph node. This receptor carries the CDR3 CASSLSDAYEQYF. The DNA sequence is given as TGTGCCAGCAGTTTGAGTGATGCCTACGAGCAGTACTTC.